This entry describes one TCR beta chain. This specimen belongs to a study of blood T cell repertoires in COVID-19. Across the whole study: Samples of COVID-19 (acute and convalescent) were obtained from the United States, Italy and Spain. Sample material is recorded as cDNA or gDNA derived from T cells, B-cell-depleted T cells, or PBMCs.

The assay was immunoSEQ multiplex PCR, and TCRdb's table has in-frame clones only and misses some. The table lists around 46,000 clones, 70% to 90% of them singletons. The V gene lost 5 bases and the J gene lost 8 bases, with 21 bases spanning the gap. In germline, CDR1 is LNHDA, CDR2 SQIVND (reference sequence). The CDR3 covers 16 residues. This receptor was identified in a woman between 45 and 60 years old who had recovered from COVID-19. Material for sequencing was PBMCs or T cells enriched from blood (not recorded which). This chain joins TRBV19 and TRBJ1-4, with D tentatively TRBD1 (5 bases). The CDR3 sequence: CASSPKTGDVSEKLFF. In nucleotides, the CDR3 is TGTGCCAGTAGTCCCAAGACGGGGGACGTTTCCGAAAAACTGTTTTTT.